These 21 T cell receptor beta chains came from one sample sequenced in a study of blood T cell repertoires in COVID-19. The protocol was immunoSEQ multiplex PCR, while the TCRdb copy is restricted to in-frame clones and leaves out a portion. The sample contains some 170,000 clones, over 65% of which appear only once. The source material was peripheral blood. The receptors stem from a man aged 60-69 years with acute or convalescent COVID-19.

The chain carries TRBV29-1 and TRBJ1-1, with a tentative D call TRBD1 (6 bases). Germline CDR1 and CDR2: SQVTM and ANQGSEA. With 6 bases removed from V and 11 bases from J, the gap between germline ends came to 22 bases. The CDR3 runs to 13 residues. The CDR3 is CSVKGGVSAEAFF. As DNA, the CDR3 is TGCAGCGTGAAGGGGGGGGTATCAGCGGAGGCTTTCTTT.

The V gene is TRBV24-1, the J gene TRBJ2-6; the match to TRBD1 covers 8 bases. V lost 4 bases to trimming and J lost 4 bases; unmatched junction nucleotides: 2. The CDR3 is 15 residues long. Germline V gene data show CDR1 as KGHDR and CDR2 as SFDVKD. Written as DNA, the CDR3 is TGTGCCACCAGTGACCGGACAGGGGGGGCCAACGTCCTGACTTTC. This sequence encodes CATSDRTGGANVLTF.

CDR3 protein: CASSYDRAGANVLTF. The DNA for the CDR3 is TGTGCCAGCAGTTACGACAGGGCTGGGGCCAACGTCCTGACTTTC. This chain joins TRBV21-1 and TRBJ2-6; the table's TRBD1 call for D was not verified on the DNA. TRBV21-1 is deemed a pseudogene. CDR3 length: 15 amino acids.

The CDR3 DNA is TGTGCCAGCATCTCCGGGGGGGCGCAGACAGATACGCAGTATTTT. It yields the protein CASISGGAQTDTQYF. The chain employs TRBV6-5 and TRBJ2-3; 8 nucleotides line up with TRBD2. The CDR3 runs to 15 residues. The trim removed 7 bases at V and 3 bases at J, leaving 9 bases unmatched. The germline gives CDR1 MNHEY, CDR2 SVGAGI.

This sequence joins TRBV14 and TRBJ1-6; 9 bases align to TRBD1. The CDR3 is 16 amino acids. The V segment lost 6 bases and the J segment 3 bases; nucleotides outside the gene matches: 6. Germline lookup yields CDR1 SGHDN and CDR2 FVKESK. CDR3 in DNA: TGTGCCAGCAGTCGACAGGGGGGGGTCTATAATTCACCCCTCCACTTT. Amino acid sequence: CASSRQGGVYNSPLHF.

There are a few counts of this clone. The gene calls are TRBV19 and TRBJ2-1, with D maybe TRBD2 (6 bases). Per the germline V gene, CDR1 is LNHDA and CDR2 is SQIVND (reference sequence). V was pared by 4 bases and J by 7 bases, with 20 bases between. This CDR3 is built from 16 residues. CDR3 sequence (DNA): TGTGCCAGTAGTACGGGACTCGACGGGGGAAGAAATGAGCAGTTCTTC. Its protein product is CASSTGLDGGRNEQFF.

This clone was picked up one time. The chain has TRBV6-5 and TRBJ1-2; 8 nucleotides line up with TRBD1. Germline-derived CDR1 and CDR2 are MNHEY and SVGAGI. The trim removed 6 bases at V and 8 bases at J, leaving 14 bases unmatched. This CDR3 comprises 15 residues. For the CDR3, the DNA is TGTGCCAGCAGGACCAAACCAGGGGGCGCCGAAGGCTACACCTTC. Translated, it gives CASRTKPGGAEGYTF.

This clone has just a few counts. The rearrangement joins TRBV30 to TRBJ1-2; no clear D gene. CDR3 length: 14 residues. V lost 1 base and J 4 bases, leaving 13 bases between the germline ends. CDR1 is GTSNPN, CDR2 SVGIG, per germline (reference sequence). For the CDR3, the DNA is TGTGCCTGGAGTGCTTTTGACGGACTCTATGGCTACACCTTC. This encodes CAWSAFDGLYGYTF.

This clone was seen only once. The chain uses TRBV3-1 (or the pseudogene TRBV3-2) and TRBJ2-3, with a weak D call TRBD2 (7 bases). Trimming pared 4 bases from V and 1 base from J, leaving 15 bases between. Germline V gene lookup returns CDR1 LGHDT and CDR2 YNNKEL (reference sequence). The CDR3 runs to 16 residues. The CDR3 loop is CASSPWGGIRTDTQYF. As DNA, the CDR3 is TGTGCCAGCAGCCCGTGGGGGGGCATTCGCACAGATACGCAGTATTTT.

The V gene is TRBV12-3 or TRBV12-4, the J gene TRBJ2-5, with D unresolved. CDR3 length equals 13 residues. Trimming removed 4 bases at V and 2 bases at J, with 8 bases between. The CDR3, as DNA: TGTGCCAGCAGTTCCCAGGTACAAGAGACCCAGTACTTC. It yields the protein CASSSQVQETQYF.

The rearrangement links TRBV29-1 to TRBJ2-3; possible D gene TRBD2, 7 bases. CDR3 length: 15 residues. Germline CDR1 is SQVTM and CDR2 is ANQGSEA. With 4 bases removed from V and 0 bases from J, the gap between germline ends came to 14 bases. The CDR3 is CSVAGGGKSTDTQYF. The DNA of the CDR3 is TGCAGCGTTGCTGGCGGGGGCAAAAGCACAGATACGCAGTATTTT.

The genes are TRBV19 and TRBJ1-2; D ambiguous. Looked up from germline, CDR1 is LNHDA and CDR2 is SQIVND (reference sequence). The CDR3 runs 13 residues. Trimming stripped 0 bases from V and 6 bases from J, with 8 bases between. For the CDR3, the DNA is TGTGCCAGTAGTATAGATCTAGGAAATGGCTACACCTTC. It specifies CASSIDLGNGYTF.

The V gene is TRBV20-1, the J gene TRBJ2-1; maybe TRBD1 (5 bases). The CDR3 totals 11 residues. CDR1 and CDR2 from the germline V gene are DFQATT and SNEGSKA (reference sequence). V lost 5 bases and J lost 8, with 10 bases in between. This CDR3 reads CSARSGHEQFF. DNA of the CDR3: TGCAGTGCTCGATCAGGGCATGAGCAGTTCTTC.

The V and J genes are TRBV6-5 and TRBJ2-7; 8 bases map to TRBD2. Germline CDR1 MNHEY, CDR2 SVGAGI. Unmatched junction bases numbered 7, after V lost 6 bases and J lost 3 bases. The CDR3 has 14 amino acids. The CDR3 nucleotides are TGTGCCAGCAGAGCTACCGGGACTAGCTACGAGCAGTACTTC. It yields the protein CASRATGTSYEQYF.

The genes are TRBV19 and TRBJ2-3, with 11 bases matching TRBD1. V shed 4 bases, J shed 6 bases, and the junction held 6 bases outside the gene matches. The length of the CDR3 is 15 residues. Germline assignment: CDR1 LNHDA and CDR2 SQIVND (reference sequence). CDR3 protein: CASSTGTGGMDTQYF. The CDR3 bases are TGTGCCAGTAGTACCGGGACAGGGGGAATGGATACGCAGTATTTT.

The CDR3 reads CASSLTSGTGGHGYTF. CDR3 coding DNA: TGTGCCAGCAGTCTCACCTCCGGGACAGGGGGCCATGGCTACACCTTC. The V and J genes are TRBV27 and TRBJ1-2; 12 nucleotides align to TRBD1. There are 16 residues in the CDR3. V lost 5 bases to trimming and J lost 6 bases; unmatched junction nucleotides: 10. In germline, CDR1 is MNHEY, CDR2 SMNVEV (reference sequence).

The V gene is TRBV9, the J gene TRBJ2-5; a weak D match, TRBD2 (6 bases). The germline CDR1 and CDR2 sequences are SGDLS and YYNGEE. V was clipped by 3 bases and J by 0 bases, with 15 bases between them. CDR3 size: 16 residues. The CDR3 sequence: CASSDGDAGYQETQYF. In nucleotides, the CDR3 is TGTGCCAGCAGCGACGGGGACGCGGGGTACCAAGAGACCCAGTACTTC.

The V and J genes are TRBV19 and TRBJ1-3, with TRBD1 matching 7 bases. The CDR3 sequence is 14 residues long. CDR1 and CDR2 from the germline V gene are LNHDA and SQIVND (reference sequence). J gave up 4 bases and V 7 bases, and 7 bases lay outside the gene matches. The CDR3 sequence: CASTPTGFGNTIYF. The CDR3 nucleotides read TGTGCCAGTACCCCGACAGGGTTCGGAAACACCATATATTTT.

The chain recombines TRBV27 with TRBJ2-3, with a tentative D call TRBD1 (6 bases). V shed 6 bases and J shed 5 bases, with 21 bases lying between them. This CDR3 comprises 16 residues. From germline, CDR1 is MNHEY and CDR2 SMNVEV (reference sequence). Here the CDR3 reads CASSLVPTGIKDTQYF. The CDR3 bases are TGTGCCAGCAGCCTCGTCCCGACAGGAATAAAAGATACGCAGTATTTT.

This clone showed up just a few times. The chain recombines TRBV5-6 with TRBJ2-4; D possibly corresponds to TRBD1 (6 bases). The V gene lost 2 bases and the J gene lost 5 bases, with 17 bases spanning the gap. Germline V gene sequence: CDR1 SGHDT, CDR2 YYEEEE. CDR3 length: 16 residues. The CDR3 sequence is CASSLGLGTNENIQYF. CDR3 in DNA: TGTGCCAGCAGCTTAGGTCTAGGGACAAACGAAAACATTCAGTACTTC.

J is TRBJ2-3 and V is TRBV13; TRBD1 agrees at 7 bases. This CDR3 is 15 amino acids long. Trimming removed 4 bases from V and 1 base from J; junction bases left unmatched: 5. Germline V gene data show CDR1 as PRHDT and CDR2 as FYEKMQ (reference sequence). The CDR3 here is CASSSAGGRTDTQYF. The CDR3 DNA reads TGTGCCAGCAGCTCTGCAGGGGGACGCACAGATACGCAGTATTTT.